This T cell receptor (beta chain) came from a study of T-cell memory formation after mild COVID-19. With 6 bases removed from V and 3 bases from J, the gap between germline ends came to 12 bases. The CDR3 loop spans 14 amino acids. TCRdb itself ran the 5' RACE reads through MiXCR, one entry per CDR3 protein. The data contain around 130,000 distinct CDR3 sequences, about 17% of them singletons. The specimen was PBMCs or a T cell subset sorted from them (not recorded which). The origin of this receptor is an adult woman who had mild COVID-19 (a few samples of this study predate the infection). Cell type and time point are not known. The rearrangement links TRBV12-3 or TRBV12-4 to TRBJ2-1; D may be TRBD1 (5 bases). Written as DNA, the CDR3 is TGTGCCAGCAGCCCCGGACAACTCTACAATGAGCAGTTCTTC. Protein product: CASSPGQLYNEQFF.